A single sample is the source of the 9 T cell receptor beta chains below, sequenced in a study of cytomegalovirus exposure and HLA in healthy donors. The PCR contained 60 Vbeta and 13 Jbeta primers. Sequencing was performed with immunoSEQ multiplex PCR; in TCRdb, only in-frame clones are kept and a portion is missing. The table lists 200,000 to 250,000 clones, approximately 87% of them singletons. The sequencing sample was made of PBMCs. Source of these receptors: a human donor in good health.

The CDR3 reads CASRNLTVISHEQYF. The CDR3 region has the DNA TGTGCCAGTAGAAACCTGACAGTCATAAGCCACGAGCAGTACTTC. The chain joins TRBV28 to TRBJ2-5, with D possibly being TRBD1 (5 bases). The DNA end favors TRBJ2-7, so the J call may be wrong. Germline CDR1 MDHEN, CDR2 SYDVKM. CDR3 length: 15 amino acids.

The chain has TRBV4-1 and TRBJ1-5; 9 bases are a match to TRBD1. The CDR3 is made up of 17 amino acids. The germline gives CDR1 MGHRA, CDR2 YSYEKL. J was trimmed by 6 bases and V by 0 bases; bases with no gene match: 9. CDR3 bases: TGCGCCAGCAGCCAAGATCCAACAGGGGGCTTGGGTCAGCCCCAGCATTTT. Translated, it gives CASSQDPTGGLGQPQHF.

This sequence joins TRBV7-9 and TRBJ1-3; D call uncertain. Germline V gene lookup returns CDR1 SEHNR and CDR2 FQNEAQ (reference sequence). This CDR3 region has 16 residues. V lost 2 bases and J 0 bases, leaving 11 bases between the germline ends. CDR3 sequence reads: CASSLFGTDSGNTIYF. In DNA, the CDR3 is TGTGCCAGCAGCTTATTTGGAACAGACTCTGGAAACACCATATATTTT.

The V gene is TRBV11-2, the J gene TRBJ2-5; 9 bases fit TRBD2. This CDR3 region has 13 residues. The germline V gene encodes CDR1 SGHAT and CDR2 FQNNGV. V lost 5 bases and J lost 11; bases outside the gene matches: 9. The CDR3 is CASSPDSGRTQYF. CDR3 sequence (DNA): TGTGCCAGCAGCCCCGATAGCGGGAGAACGCAGTACTTC.

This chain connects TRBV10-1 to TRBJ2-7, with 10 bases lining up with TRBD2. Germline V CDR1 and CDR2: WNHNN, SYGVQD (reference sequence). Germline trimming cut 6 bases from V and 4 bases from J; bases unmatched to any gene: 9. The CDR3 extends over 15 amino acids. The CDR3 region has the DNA TGCGCCAGCAGAAAATCTAGCGGGAGTATATACGAGCAGTACTTC. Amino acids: CASRKSSGSIYEQYF.

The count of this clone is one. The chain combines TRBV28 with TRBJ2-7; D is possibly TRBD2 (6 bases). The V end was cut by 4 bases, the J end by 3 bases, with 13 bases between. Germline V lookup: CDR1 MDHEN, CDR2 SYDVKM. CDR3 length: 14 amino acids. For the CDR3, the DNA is TGTGCCAGCAGTTCCGGGGGATCCCGCTACGAGCAGTACTTC. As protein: CASSSGGSRYEQYF.

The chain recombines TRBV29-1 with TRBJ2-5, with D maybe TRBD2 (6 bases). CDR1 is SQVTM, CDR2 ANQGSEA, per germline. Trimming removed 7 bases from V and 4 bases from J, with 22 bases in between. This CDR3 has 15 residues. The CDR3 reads CSAAYSPPEGETQYF. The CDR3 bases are TGCAGCGCCGCGTACTCTCCACCGGAGGGAGAGACCCAGTACTTC.

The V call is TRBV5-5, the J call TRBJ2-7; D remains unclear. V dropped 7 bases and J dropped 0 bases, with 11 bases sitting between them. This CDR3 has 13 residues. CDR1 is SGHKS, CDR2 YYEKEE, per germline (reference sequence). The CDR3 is CASFSSSSYEQYF. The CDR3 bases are TGTGCCAGCTTTAGCAGCAGCTCCTACGAGCAGTACTTC.

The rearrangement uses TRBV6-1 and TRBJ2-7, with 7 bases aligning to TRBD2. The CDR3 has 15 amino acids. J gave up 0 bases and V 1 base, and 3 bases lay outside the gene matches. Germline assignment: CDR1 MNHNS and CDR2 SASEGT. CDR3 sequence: CASSEGGGSSYEQYF. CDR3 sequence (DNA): TGTGCCAGCAGTGAAGGGGGCGGGAGCTCCTACGAGCAGTACTTC.